This T cell receptor beta chain derives from a study of neurological immune-mediated disorders. Study-wide results and caveats: HTLV-1-associated myelopathy led in TCR clonal expansion, while multiple sclerosis ranked lowest, below healthy controls. TCR-beta repertoires seemed private in all groups, with no expanded CDR3 amino acid sequences shared.

CDR1 and CDR2 (germline): SGHRS, YFSETQ. Trimming stripped 0 bases from V and 1 base from J, with 10 bases between. The CDR3 loop spans 15 amino acids. This clonotype came up many times. Its antigen is not known. One entry per CDR3 protein, called by TCRdb with MiXCR from the 5' RACE reads. Altogether roughly 19,000 distinct CDR3 sequences are present, 6% to 8.5% being singletons, with the ten largest covering about 17%. V and J are TRBV5-1 and TRBJ1-1, with a weak D call TRBD1 (6 bases). Sequenced sample: CD8+ T cells from blood. The origin of this receptor is a woman younger than 45 with HTLV-1-associated myelopathy (HAM/TSP). CDR3 sequence: CASSLDPGENTEAFF. CDR3 DNA: TGCGCCAGCAGCTTGGATCCAGGGGAGAACACTGAAGCTTTCTTT. Full variable domain (outside the CDR3, taken from reference TRBV5-1 and TRBJ1-1): KAGVTQTPRYLIKTRGQQVTLSCSPISGHRSVSWYQQTPGQGLQFLFEYFSETQRNKGNFPGRFSGRQFSNSRSEMNVSTLELGDSALYLCASSLDPGENTEAFFGQGTRLTVV.